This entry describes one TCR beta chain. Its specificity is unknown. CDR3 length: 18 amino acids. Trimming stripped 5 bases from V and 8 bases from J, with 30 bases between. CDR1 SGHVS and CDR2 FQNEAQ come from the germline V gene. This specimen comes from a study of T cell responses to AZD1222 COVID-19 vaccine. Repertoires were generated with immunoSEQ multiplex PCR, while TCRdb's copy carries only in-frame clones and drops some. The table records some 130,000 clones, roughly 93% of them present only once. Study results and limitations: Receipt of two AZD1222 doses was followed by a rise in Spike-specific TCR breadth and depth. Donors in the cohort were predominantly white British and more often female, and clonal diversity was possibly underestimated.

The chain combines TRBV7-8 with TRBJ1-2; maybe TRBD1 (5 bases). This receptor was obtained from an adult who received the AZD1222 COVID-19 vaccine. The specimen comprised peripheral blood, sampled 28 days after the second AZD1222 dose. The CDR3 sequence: CASSPSPGTKLTLGGYTF. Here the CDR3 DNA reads TGTGCCAGCAGCCCTTCCCCCGGGACCAAACTCACTCTAGGCGGCTACACCTTC.